This T cell receptor (beta chain) was captured by sequencing in a study of somatic mutations in cytotoxic T cells in rheumatoid arthritis. Study context: Prior to any treatment and right after diagnosis, patient blood (roughly 30 ml EDTA) was drawn.

Assay used: immunoSEQ multiplex PCR; TCRdb lists only in-frame clones, some missing. This sample has roughly 9,300 clones, with about nine tenths found just once. The length of the CDR3 is 16 residues. The germline CDR1 and CDR2 sequences are SGHRS and YFSETQ. V lost 4 bases, J lost 0 bases, and 8 bases stayed unmatched. General study points: The top CD8+ clone topped 20% of CD8+ cells in about an eighth of the 65 patients.

In regard to this clone: Its specificity is not known.

This sequence originates from a woman aged 18-29 years with rheumatoid arthritis. This chain links TRBV5-1 with TRBJ1-1, with TRBD1 matching over 8 bases. Sequenced input: CD8+ T cells sorted from blood. The CDR3 protein is CASSVTGTGLNTEAFF. The CDR3 DNA sequence: TGCGCCAGCAGCGTGACCGGGACAGGTCTGAACACTGAAGCTTTCTTT.